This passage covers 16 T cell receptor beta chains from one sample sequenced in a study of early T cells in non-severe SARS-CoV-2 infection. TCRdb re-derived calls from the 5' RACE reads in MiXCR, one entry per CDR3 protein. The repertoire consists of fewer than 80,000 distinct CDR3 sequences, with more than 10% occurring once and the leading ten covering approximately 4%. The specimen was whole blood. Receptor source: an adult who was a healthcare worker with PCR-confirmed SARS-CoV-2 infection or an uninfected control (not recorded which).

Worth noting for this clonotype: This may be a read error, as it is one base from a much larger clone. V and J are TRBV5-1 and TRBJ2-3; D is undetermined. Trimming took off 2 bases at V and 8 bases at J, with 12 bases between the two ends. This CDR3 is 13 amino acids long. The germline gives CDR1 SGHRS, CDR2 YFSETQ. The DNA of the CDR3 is TGCGCCAGCAGCTTCCCTAGGGCTGTTACGCAGTATTTT. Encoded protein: CASSFPRAVTQYF.

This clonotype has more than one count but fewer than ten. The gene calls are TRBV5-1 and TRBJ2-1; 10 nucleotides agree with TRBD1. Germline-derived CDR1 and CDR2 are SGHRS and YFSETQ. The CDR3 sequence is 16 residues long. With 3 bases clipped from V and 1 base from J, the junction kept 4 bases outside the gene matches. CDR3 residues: CASSWAGQGSYNEQFF. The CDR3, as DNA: TGCGCCAGCAGCTGGGCGGGACAGGGGTCCTACAATGAGCAGTTCTTC. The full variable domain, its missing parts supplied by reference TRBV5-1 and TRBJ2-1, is KAGVTQTPRYLIKTRGQQVTLSCSPISGHRSVSWYQQTPGQGLQFLFEYFSETQRNKGNFPGRFSGRQFSNSRSEMNVSTLELGDSALYLCASSWAGQGSYNEQFFGPGTRLTVL.

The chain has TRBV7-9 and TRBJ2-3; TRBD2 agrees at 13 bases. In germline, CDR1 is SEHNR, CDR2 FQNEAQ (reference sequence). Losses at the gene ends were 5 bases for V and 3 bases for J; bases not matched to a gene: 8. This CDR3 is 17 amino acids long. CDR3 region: CASSQRTSGSWTDTQYF. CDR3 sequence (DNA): TGTGCCAGCAGCCAACGGACTAGCGGGAGTTGGACAGATACGCAGTATTTT. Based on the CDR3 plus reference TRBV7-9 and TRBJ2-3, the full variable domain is DTGVSQNPRHKITKRGQNVTFRCDPISEHNRLYWYRQTLGQGPEFLTYFQNEAQLEKSRLLSDRFSAERPKGSFSTLEIQRTEQGDSAMYLCASSQRTSGSWTDTQYFGPGTRLTVL.

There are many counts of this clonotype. The CDR3 region is CASTRGHRLGEQYF. The CDR3 DNA reads TGTGCCAGCACGAGGGGACACCGGTTAGGGGAGCAGTACTTC. The rearrangement joins TRBV28 to TRBJ2-7; possible D gene TRBD1, 6 bases. The V and J ends lost 7 bases and 7 bases respectively, with 20 bases between them. The V gene's germline CDR1 is MDHEN and CDR2 SYDVKM. The CDR3 consists of 14 residues.

CDR3 in amino acids: CASSQGFGYEQYF. The CDR3 DNA is TGTGCCAGCAGCCAAGGGTTCGGTTACGAGCAGTACTTC. The chain carries TRBV14 and TRBJ2-7; D not resolved. The germline gives CDR1 SGHDN, CDR2 FVKESK. Trimming shortened V by 1 base and J by 4 bases, and 8 bases separated the two germline ends. This CDR3 spans 13 amino acids.

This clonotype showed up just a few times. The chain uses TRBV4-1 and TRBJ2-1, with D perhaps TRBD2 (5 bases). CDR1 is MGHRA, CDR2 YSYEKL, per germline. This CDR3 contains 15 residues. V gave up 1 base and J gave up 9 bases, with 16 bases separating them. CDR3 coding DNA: TGCGCCAGCAGCCAAGCGGCGGGCACCCCGGGTGAGCAGTTCTTC. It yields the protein CASSQAAGTPGEQFF.

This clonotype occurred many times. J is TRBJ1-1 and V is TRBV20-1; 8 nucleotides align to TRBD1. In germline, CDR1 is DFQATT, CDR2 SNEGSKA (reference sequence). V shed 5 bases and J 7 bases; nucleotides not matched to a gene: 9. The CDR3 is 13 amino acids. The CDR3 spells CSAAPGGRGEAFF. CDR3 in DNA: TGCAGTGCTGCCCCAGGGGGCCGGGGTGAAGCTTTCTTT.

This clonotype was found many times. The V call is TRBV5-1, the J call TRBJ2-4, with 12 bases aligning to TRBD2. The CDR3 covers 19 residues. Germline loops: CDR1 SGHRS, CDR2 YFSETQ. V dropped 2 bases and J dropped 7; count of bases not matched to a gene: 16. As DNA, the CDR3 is TGCGCCAGCAGCTTCCTTCGGCTTTTACTAGCGGGAGGACAGAACATTCAGTACTTC. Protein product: CASSFLRLLLAGGQNIQYF.

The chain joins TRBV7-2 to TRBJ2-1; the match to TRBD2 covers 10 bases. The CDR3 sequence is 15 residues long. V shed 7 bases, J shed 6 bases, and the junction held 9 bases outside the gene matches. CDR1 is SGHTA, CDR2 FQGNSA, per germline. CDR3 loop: CASTYSGRNRNEQFF. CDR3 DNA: TGTGCCAGCACCTATAGCGGGAGGAATCGCAATGAGCAGTTCTTC. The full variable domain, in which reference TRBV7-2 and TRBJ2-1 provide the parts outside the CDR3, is GAGVSQSPSNKVTEKGKDVELRCDPISGHTALYWYRQSLGQGLEFLIYFQGNSAPDKSGLPSDRFSAERTGGSVSTLTIQRTQQEDSAVYLCASTYSGRNRNEQFFGPGTRLTVL.

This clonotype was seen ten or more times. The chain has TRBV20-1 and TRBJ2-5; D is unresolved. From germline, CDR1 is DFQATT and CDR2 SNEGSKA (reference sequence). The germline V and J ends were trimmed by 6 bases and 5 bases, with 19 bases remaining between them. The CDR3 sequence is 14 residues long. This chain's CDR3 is CSATTGSLRETQYF. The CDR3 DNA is TGCAGTGCCACCACCGGGTCCCTTCGGGAGACCCAGTACTTC.

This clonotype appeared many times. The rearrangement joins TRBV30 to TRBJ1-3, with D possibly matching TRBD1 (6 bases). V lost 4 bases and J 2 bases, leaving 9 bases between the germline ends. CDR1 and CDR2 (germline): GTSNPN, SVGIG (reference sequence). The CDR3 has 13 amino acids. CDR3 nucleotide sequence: TGTGCCTGGAATTGGGGGCCTGGAAACACCATATATTTT. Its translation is CAWNWGPGNTIYF.

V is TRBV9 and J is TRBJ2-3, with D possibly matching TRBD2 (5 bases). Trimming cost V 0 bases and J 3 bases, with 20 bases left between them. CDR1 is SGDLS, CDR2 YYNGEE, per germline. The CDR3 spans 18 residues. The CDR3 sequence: CASSVDGLVFHSTDTQYF. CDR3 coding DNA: TGTGCCAGCAGCGTAGACGGACTGGTTTTTCATTCGACAGATACGCAGTATTTT.

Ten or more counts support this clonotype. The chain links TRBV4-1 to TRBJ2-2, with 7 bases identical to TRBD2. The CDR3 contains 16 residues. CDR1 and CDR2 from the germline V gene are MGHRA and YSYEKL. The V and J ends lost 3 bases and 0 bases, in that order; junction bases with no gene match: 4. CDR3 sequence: CASSQGGSTNTGELFF. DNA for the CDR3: TGCGCCAGCAGCCAGGGCGGGAGTACGAACACCGGGGAGCTGTTTTTT.

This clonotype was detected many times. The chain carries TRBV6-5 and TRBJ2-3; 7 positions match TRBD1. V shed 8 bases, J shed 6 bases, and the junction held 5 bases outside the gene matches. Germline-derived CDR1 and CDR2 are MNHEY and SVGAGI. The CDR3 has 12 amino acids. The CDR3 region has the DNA TGTGCCAGCGGGGACAGTTCGGATACGCAGTATTTT. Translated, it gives CASGDSSDTQYF.

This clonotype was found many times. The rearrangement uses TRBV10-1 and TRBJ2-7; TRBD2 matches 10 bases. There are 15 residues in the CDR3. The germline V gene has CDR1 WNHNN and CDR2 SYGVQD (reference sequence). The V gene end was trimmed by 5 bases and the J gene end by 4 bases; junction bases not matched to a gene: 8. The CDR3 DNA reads TGCGCCAGCAGTTCCCTAGCGGGAGAGAAATACGAGCAGTACTTC. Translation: CASSSLAGEKYEQYF.

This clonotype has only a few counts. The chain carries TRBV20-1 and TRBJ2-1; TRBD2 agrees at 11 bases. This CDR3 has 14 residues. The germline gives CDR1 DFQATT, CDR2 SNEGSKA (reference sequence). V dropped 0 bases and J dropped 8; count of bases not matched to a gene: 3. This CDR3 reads CSARDLAGGYEQFF. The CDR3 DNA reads TGCAGTGCTAGAGATTTAGCGGGAGGGTATGAGCAGTTCTTC.